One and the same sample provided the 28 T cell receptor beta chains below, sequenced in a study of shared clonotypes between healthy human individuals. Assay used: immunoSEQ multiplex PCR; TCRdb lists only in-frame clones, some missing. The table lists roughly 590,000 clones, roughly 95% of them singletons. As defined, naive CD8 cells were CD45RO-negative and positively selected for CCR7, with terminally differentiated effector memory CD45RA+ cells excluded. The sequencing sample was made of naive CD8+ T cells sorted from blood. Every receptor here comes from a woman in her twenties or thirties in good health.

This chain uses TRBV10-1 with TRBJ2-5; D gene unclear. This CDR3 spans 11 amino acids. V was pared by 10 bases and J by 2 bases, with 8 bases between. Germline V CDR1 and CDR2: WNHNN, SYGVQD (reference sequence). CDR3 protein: CAISLQETQYF. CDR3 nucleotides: TGCGCCATCAGCCTACAAGAGACCCAGTACTTC.

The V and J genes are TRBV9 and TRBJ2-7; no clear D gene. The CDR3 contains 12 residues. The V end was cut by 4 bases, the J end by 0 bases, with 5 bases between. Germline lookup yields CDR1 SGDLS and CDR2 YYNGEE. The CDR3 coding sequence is TGTGCCAGCAGCCAGAGCTCCTACGAGCAGTACTTC. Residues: CASSQSSYEQYF.

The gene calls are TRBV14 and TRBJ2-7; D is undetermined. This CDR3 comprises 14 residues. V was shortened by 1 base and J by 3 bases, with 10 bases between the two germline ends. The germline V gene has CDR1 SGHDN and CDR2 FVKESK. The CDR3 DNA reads TGTGCCAGCAGCCAAGTGGGTGGCCTCTACGAGCAGTACTTC. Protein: CASSQVGGLYEQYF.

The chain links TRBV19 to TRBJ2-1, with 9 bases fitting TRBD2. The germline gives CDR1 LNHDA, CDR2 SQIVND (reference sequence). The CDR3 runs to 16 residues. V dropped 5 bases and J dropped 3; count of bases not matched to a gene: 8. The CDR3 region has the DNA TGTGCCAGTAGTGCGGGGTGGACTAGCGACTACAATGAGCAGTTCTTC. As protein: CASSAGWTSDYNEQFF.

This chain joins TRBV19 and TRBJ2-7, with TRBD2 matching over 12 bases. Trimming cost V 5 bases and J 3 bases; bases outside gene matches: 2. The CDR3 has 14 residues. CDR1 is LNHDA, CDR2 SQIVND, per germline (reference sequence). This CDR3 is CASSATSGSYEQYF. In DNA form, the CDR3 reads TGTGCCAGTAGTGCGACTAGCGGGAGCTACGAGCAGTACTTC.

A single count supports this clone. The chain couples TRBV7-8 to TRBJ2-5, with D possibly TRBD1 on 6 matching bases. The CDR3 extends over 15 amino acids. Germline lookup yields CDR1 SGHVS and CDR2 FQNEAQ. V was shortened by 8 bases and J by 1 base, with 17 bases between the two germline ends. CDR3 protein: CASARGTALQETQYF. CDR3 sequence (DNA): TGTGCCAGCGCAAGGGGGACGGCACTCCAAGAGACCCAGTACTTC.

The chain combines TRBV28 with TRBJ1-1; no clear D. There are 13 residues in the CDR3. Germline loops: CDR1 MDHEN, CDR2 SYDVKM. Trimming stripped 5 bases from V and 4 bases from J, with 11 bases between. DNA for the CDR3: TGTGCCAGCAGTCCCCCCCGGGGCACTGAAGCTTTCTTT. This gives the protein CASSPPRGTEAFF.

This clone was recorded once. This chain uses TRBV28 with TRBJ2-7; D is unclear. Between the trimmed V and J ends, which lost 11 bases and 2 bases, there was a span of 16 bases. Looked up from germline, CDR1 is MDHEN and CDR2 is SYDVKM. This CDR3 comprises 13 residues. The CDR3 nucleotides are TGTGCCGTTTATACGGAAGGGACCTACGAGCAGTACTTC. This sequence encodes CAVYTEGTYEQYF.

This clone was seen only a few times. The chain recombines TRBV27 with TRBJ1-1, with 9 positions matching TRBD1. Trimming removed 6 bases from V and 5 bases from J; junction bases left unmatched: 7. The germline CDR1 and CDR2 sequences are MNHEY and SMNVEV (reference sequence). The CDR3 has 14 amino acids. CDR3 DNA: TGTGCCAGCAGCACCAGGACAGGGGAGACTGAAGCTTTCTTT. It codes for CASSTRTGETEAFF.

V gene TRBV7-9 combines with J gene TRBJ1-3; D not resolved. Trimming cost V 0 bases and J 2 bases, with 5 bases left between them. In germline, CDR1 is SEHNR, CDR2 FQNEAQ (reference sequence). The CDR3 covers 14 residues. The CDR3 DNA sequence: TGTGCCAGCAGCTTAGCAGGGACTGGAAACACCATATATTTT. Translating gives CASSLAGTGNTIYF.

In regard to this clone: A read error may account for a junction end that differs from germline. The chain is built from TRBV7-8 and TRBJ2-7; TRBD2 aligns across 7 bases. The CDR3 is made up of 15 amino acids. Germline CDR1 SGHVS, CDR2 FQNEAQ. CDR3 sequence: CASTLIAGRIDEQYF. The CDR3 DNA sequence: TGTGCCAGCACCTTAATAGCGGGTCGTATCGACGAGCAGTACTTC. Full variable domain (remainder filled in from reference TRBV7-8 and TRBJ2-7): GAGVSQSPRYKVAKRGQDVALRCDPISGHVSLFWYQQALGQGPEFLTYFQNEAQLDKSGLPSDRFFAERPEGSVSTLKIQRTQQEDSAVYLCASTLIAGRIDEQYFGPGTRLTVT.

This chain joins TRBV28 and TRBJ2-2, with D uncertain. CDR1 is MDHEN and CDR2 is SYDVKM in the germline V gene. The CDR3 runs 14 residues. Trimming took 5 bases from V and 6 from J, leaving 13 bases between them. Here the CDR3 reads CASSPLGGSGELFF. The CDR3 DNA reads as TGTGCCAGCAGTCCCCTAGGTGGCTCCGGGGAGCTGTTTTTT.

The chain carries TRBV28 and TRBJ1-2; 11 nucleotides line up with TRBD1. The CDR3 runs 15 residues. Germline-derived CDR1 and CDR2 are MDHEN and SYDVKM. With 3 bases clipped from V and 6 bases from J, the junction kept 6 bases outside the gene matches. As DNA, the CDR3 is TGTGCCAGCAGTTTCCCTGGGACAGGGGGGAATGGCTACACCTTC. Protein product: CASSFPGTGGNGYTF.

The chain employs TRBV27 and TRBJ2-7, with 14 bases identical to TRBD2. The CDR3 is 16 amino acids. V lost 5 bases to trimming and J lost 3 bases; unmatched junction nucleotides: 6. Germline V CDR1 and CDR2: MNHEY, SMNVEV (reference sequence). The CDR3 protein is CASSPGTSGSFYEQYF. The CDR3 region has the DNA TGTGCCAGCAGTCCAGGGACTAGCGGGAGCTTCTACGAGCAGTACTTC.

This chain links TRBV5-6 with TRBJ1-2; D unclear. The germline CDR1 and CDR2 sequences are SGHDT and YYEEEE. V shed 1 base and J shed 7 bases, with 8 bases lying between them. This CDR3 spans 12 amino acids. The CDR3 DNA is TGTGCCAGCAGCTTGCCTCCCGGTGGCTACACCTTC. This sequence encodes CASSLPPGGYTF.

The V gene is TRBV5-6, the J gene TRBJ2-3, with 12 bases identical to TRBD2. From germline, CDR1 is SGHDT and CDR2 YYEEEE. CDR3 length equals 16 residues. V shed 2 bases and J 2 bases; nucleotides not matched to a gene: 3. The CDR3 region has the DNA TGTGCCAGCAGCTTCTGGACTAGCGGGAACACAGATACGCAGTATTTT. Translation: CASSFWTSGNTDTQYF.

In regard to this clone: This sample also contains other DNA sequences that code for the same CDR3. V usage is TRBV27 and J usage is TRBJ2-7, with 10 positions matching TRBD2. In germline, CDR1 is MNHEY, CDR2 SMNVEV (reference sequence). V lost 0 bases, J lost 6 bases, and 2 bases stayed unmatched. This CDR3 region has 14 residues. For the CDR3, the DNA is TGTGCCAGCAGTTTATCGGTAGCGGGAGGCGAGCAGTACTTC. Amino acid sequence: CASSLSVAGGEQYF.

In DNA, the CDR3 is TGTGCCAGCAGTCCCCCGGTCACTGACGATTACAATGAGCAGTTCTTC. Translating it yields CASSPPVTDDYNEQFF. The chain recombines TRBV28 with TRBJ2-1; D uncertain. This CDR3 has 16 residues. Deletions cut 5 bases from V and 4 bases from J, with 18 bases between. Germline V gene sequence: CDR1 MDHEN, CDR2 SYDVKM.

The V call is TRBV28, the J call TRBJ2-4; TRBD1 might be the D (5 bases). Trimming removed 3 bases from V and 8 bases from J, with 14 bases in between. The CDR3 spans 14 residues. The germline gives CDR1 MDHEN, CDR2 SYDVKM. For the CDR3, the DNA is TGTGCCAGCAGTTTTTATCAGGGTTGGGACATTCAGTACTTC. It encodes CASSFYQGWDIQYF. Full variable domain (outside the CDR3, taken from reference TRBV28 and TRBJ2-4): DVKVTQSSRYLVKRTGEKVFLECVQDMDHENMFWYRQDPGLGLRLIYFSYDVKMKEKGDIPEGYSVSREKKERFSLILESASTNQTSMYLCASSFYQGWDIQYFGAGTRLSVL.

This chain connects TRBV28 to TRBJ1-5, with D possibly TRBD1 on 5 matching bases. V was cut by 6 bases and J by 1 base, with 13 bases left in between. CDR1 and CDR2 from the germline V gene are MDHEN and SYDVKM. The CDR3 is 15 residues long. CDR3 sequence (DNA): TGTGCCAGCAGAAAAGACAGATTCAGCAATCAGCCCCAGCATTTT. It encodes CASRKDRFSNQPQHF.

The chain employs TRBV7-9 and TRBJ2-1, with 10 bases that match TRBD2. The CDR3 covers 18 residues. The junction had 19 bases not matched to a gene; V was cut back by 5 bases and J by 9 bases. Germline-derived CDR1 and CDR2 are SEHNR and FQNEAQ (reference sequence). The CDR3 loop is CASSRTAGTSVPTREQFF. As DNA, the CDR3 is TGTGCCAGCAGCCGGACAGCCGGGACTAGCGTCCCGACCCGTGAGCAGTTCTTC.

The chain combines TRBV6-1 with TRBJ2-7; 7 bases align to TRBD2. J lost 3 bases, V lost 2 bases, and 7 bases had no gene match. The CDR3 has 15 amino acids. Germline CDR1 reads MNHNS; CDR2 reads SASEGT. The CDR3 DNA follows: TGTGCCAGCAGTGAACTAGCGGTCTCGGGCTACGAGCAGTACTTC. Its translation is CASSELAVSGYEQYF.

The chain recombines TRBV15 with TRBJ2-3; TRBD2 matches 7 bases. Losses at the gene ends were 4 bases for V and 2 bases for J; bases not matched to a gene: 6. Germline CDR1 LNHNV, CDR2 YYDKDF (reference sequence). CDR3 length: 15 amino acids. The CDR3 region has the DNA TGTGCCACCAGCAATGGGGGAGGGCTCACAGATACGCAGTATTTT. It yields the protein CATSNGGGLTDTQYF.

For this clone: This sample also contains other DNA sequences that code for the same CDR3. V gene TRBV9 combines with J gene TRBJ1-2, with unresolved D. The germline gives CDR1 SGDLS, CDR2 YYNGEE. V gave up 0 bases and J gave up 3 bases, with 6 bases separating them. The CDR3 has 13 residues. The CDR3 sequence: CASSVGQDYGYTF. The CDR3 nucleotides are TGTGCCAGCAGCGTAGGGCAGGACTATGGCTACACCTTC.

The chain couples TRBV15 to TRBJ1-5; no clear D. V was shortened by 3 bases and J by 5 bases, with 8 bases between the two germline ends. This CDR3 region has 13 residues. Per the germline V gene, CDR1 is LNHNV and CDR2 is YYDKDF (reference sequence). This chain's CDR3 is CATSSARHQPQHF. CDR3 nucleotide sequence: TGTGCCACCAGCAGCGCGCGGCATCAGCCCCAGCATTTT.

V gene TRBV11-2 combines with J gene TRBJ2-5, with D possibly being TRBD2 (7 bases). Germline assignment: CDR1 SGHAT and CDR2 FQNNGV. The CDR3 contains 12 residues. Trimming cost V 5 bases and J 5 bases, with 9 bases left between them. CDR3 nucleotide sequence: TGTGCCAGCAGCGGGGGGGCGGAGACCCAGTACTTC. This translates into CASSGGAETQYF.

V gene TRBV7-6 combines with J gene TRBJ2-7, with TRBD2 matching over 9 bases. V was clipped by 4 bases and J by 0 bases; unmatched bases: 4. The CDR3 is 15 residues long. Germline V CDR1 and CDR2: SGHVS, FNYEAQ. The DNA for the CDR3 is TGTGCCAGCAGCTCTAGCGGGACCGGCTCCTACGAGCAGTACTTC. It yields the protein CASSSSGTGSYEQYF.

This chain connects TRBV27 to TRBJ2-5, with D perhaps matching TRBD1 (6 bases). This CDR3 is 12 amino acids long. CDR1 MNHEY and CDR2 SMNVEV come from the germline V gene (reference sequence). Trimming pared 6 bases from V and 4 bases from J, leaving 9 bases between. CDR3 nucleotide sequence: TGTGCCAGCAGCACCAGGGGAGAGACCCAGTACTTC. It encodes CASSTRGETQYF.